A selection of T cell receptor beta chains follows, all from one sample in a study of blood T cell repertoires in COVID-19. Sequencing used immunoSEQ multiplex PCR; TCRdb keeps in-frame clones, though not all of them. The sample lists under 350,000 clones; 70% to 90% were seen once. Source material: PBMCs or T cells enriched from blood (not recorded which). These receptors all stem from a woman in her forties with acute COVID-19. Each CDR3 is given with its conserved first and last residue. Each record gives: clone size, J gene, V gene, D gene, CDR3 DNA, CDR3 protein. D genes are given only for firm matches. Size is omitted from some rows. Given values are once, few, many or a class for expanded clones.

clone size: .; J gene: TRBJ1-4; V gene: TRBV5-1; D gene: TRBD1; CDR3 DNA: TGCGCCAGCAGCCGGGACAGGGGGCAGGCTAATGAAAAACTGTTTTTT; CDR3 protein: CASSRDRGQANEKLFF
clone size: .; J gene: TRBJ2-1; V gene: TRBV5-6; D gene: TRBD2; CDR3 DNA: TGTGCCAGCAGTCCCGGGACTAACCCTTACAATGAGCAGTTCTTC; CDR3 protein: CASSPGTNPYNEQFF
clone size: once; J gene: TRBJ2-3; V gene: TRBV28; D gene: TRBD2; CDR3 DNA: TGTGCCAGCAGTTTACAAGCGGTGGGAGGGCGACGCACAGATACGCAGTATTTT; CDR3 protein: CASSLQAVGGRRTDTQYF
clone size: .; J gene: TRBJ2-7; V gene: TRBV3-1/TRBV3-2; D gene: .; CDR3 DNA: TGTGCCAGCAGTTATTCCTACGAGCAGTACTTC; CDR3 protein: CASSYSYEQYF
clone size: .; J gene: TRBJ2-7; V gene: TRBV7-9; D gene: TRBD2; CDR3 DNA: TGTGCCAGCAGCTTCCCGGGACTAGAAATCTCCTACGAGCAGTACTTC; CDR3 protein: CASSFPGLEISYEQYF
clone size: .; J gene: TRBJ2-7; V gene: TRBV7-9; D gene: TRBD2; CDR3 DNA: TGTGCCAGCAGACCCGGGACGGGGACTAGCGGCGCCTACGAGCAGTACTTC; CDR3 protein: CASRPGTGTSGAYEQYF
clone size: .; J gene: TRBJ1-2; V gene: TRBV7-3; D gene: .; CDR3 DNA: TGTGCCAGCAGCCGCGGCGGCCCGGGGAGTGGCTACACCTTC; CDR3 protein: CASSRGGPGSGYTF
clone size: once; J gene: TRBJ2-1; V gene: TRBV12-3/TRBV12-4; D gene: .; CDR3 DNA: TGTGCCAGCAGTTTTCTCAGTAACAATGAGCAGTTCTTC; CDR3 protein: CASSFLSNNEQFF
clone size: .; J gene: TRBJ2-5; V gene: TRBV11-3; D gene: TRBD2; CDR3 DNA: TGTGCCAGCAGCGCGGGAGGCGAGACCCAGTACTTC; CDR3 protein: CASSAGGETQYF
clone size: .; J gene: TRBJ2-3; V gene: TRBV19; D gene: TRBD2; CDR3 DNA: TGTGCCAGTAGTGATGTAGCGGGGGGGTTCACAGATACGCAGTATTTT; CDR3 protein: CASSDVAGGFTDTQYF
clone size: .; J gene: TRBJ1-3; V gene: TRBV6-5; D gene: .; CDR3 DNA: TGTGCCAGCAGCCCAGGGTATCGTGGAAACACCATATATTTT; CDR3 protein: CASSPGYRGNTIYF
clone size: .; J gene: TRBJ1-2; V gene: TRBV5-4; D gene: TRBD1; CDR3 DNA: TGTGCCAGCAGCTTGGCCCAACAGGGGTTCACGACGGGCTATGGCTACACCTTC; CDR3 protein: CASSLAQQGFTTGYGYTF
clone size: .; J gene: TRBJ2-5; V gene: TRBV6-5; D gene: TRBD1; CDR3 DNA: TGTGCCAGCAGGCGACCGGGACAGGGAGAGACCCAGTACTTC; CDR3 protein: CASRRPGQGETQYF
clone size: .; J gene: TRBJ2-3; V gene: TRBV5-1; D gene: TRBD2; CDR3 DNA: TGCGCCAGCAGCTTTCAGCTTAGCGGGGGGCCGGGAAGCACAGATACGCAGTATTTT; CDR3 protein: CASSFQLSGGPGSTDTQYF